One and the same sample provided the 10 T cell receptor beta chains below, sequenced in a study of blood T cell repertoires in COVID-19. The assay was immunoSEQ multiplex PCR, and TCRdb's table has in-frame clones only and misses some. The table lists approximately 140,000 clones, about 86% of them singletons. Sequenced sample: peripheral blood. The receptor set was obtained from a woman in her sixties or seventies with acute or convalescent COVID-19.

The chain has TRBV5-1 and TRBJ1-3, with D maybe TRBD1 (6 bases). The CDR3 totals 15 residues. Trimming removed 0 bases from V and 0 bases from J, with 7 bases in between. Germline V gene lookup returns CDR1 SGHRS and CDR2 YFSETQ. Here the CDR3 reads CASSLEGGSGNTIYF. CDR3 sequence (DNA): TGCGCCAGCAGCTTGGAAGGGGGCTCTGGAAACACCATATATTTT.

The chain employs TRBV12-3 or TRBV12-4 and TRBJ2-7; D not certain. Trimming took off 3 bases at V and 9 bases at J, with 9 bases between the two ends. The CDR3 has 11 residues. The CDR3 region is CASSLKTSQYF. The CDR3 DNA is TGTGCCAGCAGTTTGAAGACTTCGCAGTACTTC.

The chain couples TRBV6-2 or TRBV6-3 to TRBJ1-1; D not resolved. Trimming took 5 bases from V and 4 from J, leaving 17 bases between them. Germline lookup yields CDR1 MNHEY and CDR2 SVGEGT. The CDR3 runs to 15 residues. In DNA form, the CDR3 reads TGTGCCAGCAGTGAGACAAGAATTGATATCACTGAAGCTTTCTTT. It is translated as CASSETRIDITEAFF.

In DNA form, the CDR3 reads TGTGCCAGCAATCAGGGGGTGGGGGTTAATCAGCCCCAGCATTTT. Protein product: CASNQGVGVNQPQHF. The rearrangement links TRBV5-8 to TRBJ1-5, with 7 bases that match TRBD1. The CDR3 totals 15 residues. V lost 6 bases to trimming and J lost 4 bases; unmatched junction nucleotides: 10. Per germline, CDR1 SGHTS and CDR2 YDEGEE.

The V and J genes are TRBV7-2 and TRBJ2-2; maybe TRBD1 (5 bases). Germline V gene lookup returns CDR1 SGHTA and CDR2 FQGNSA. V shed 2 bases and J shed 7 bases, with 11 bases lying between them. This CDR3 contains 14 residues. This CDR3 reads CASSLHGADGELFF. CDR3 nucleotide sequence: TGTGCCAGCAGCTTACATGGGGCAGACGGGGAGCTGTTTTTT.

Here the CDR3 reads CAWSFPDTHTGELFF. In nucleotides, the CDR3 is TGTGCCTGGAGTTTCCCGGACACGCACACCGGGGAGCTGTTTTTT. This chain connects TRBV30 to TRBJ2-2; weak D call: TRBD1 (5 bases). Trimming pared 2 bases from V and 3 bases from J, leaving 13 bases between. Germline assignment: CDR1 GTSNPN and CDR2 SVGIG (reference sequence). The CDR3 runs to 15 residues.

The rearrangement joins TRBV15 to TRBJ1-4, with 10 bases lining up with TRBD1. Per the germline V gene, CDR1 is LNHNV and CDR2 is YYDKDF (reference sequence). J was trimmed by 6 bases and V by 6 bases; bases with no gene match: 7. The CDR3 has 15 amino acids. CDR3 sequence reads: CATRTWGTGDEKLFF. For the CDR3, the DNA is TGTGCCACCAGGACCTGGGGGACAGGGGATGAAAAACTGTTTTTT.

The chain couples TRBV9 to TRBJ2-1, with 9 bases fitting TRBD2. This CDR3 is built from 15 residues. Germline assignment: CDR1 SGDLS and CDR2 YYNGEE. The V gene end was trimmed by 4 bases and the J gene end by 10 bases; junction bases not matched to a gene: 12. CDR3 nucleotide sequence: TGTGCCAGCAGCCCCTACAGCGGGGGGCTGGGGGAGCAGTTCTTC. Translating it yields CASSPYSGGLGEQFF.

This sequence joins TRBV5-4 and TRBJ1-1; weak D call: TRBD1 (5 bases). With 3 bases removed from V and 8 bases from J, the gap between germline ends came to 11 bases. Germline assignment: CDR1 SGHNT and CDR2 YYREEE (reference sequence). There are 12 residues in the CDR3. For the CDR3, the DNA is TGTGCCAGCAGCTCGACAGCACCAGAAGCTTTCTTT. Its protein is CASSSTAPEAFF.

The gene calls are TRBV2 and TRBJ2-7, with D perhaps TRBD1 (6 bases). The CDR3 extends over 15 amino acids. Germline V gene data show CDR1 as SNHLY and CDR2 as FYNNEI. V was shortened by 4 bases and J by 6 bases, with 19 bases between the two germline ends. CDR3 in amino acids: CASSGSTGYPSEQYF. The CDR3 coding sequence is TGTGCCAGCAGTGGGAGTACAGGGTATCCCTCCGAGCAGTACTTC. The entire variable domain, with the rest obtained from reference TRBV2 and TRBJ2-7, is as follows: EPEVTQTPSHQVTQMGQEVILRCVPISNHLYFYWYRQILGQKVEFLVSFYNNEISEKSEIFDDQFSVERPDGSNFTLKIRSTKLEDSAMYFCASSGSTGYPSEQYFGPGTRLTVT.